The sequence of this T cell receptor beta chain was determined in a study of T cells in localized non-small cell lung cancer. Study results and limitations: Adjacent lung had a median 57 of the 100 largest tumor clones. The greatest T cell clonality was found in uninvolved adjacent lung (higher than in tumor).

The germline V gene has CDR1 SGDLS and CDR2 YYNGEE. The CDR3 is 15 residues long. V was trimmed by 0 bases and J by 2 bases, leaving 8 bases between them. The table came from immunoSEQ multiplex PCR; TCRdb's copy has only in-frame clones and leaves some out. The profile covers some 1,500 clones, with approximately 24% appearing a single time and less than 25% taken by the ten largest. A word on this clone: Its cognate antigen is unknown.

This sequence joins TRBV9 and TRBJ2-2; D is perhaps TRBD2 (5 bases). The specimen was normal lung tissue next to the tumor, collected before any cancer treatment. This clonotype was obtained from a male donor aged 60 or older with stage I lung adenocarcinoma. The CDR3, as DNA: TGTGCCAGCAGCGTAGGTGGAGGTAACACCGGGGAGCTGTTTTTT. Its translation is CASSVGGGNTGELFF.